Listed here are 6 T cell receptor beta chains from one sample, sequenced in a study of blood T cell repertoires in COVID-19. Produced via immunoSEQ multiplex PCR; TCRdb's table is partial and in-frame only. The profile covers some 160,000 clones, with around four fifths appearing a single time and roughly 6.2% taken by the ten largest. The source material was PBMCs or T cells enriched from blood (not recorded which). The source is a woman aged 35 to 49 who had recovered from COVID-19.

Only a few counts were recorded for this clone. The chain has TRBV30 and TRBJ1-5; no clear D. V was cut by 3 bases and J by 4 bases, with 10 bases left in between. CDR3 length: 13 amino acids. In germline, CDR1 is GTSNPN, CDR2 SVGIG (reference sequence). The CDR3 loop reads CAWRKEVNQPQHF. The CDR3 coding sequence is TGTGCCTGGAGGAAGGAGGTAAATCAGCCCCAGCATTTT.

V and J are TRBV7-8 and TRBJ2-5; 9 bases fit TRBD2. The CDR3 runs to 16 residues. Germline CDR1 SGHVS, CDR2 FQNEAQ. V dropped 5 bases and J dropped 2; count of bases not matched to a gene: 9. The CDR3, as DNA: TGTGCCAGCAGCCGGGATGTTAGCGGGAGTCAAGAGACCCAGTACTTC. This encodes CASSRDVSGSQETQYF.

The CDR3 reads CASSLVGQKFNYGYTF. The CDR3 nucleotides are TGTGCCAGCAGCTTAGTGGGACAGAAGTTTAACTATGGCTACACCTTC. This chain connects TRBV13 to TRBJ1-2, with TRBD1 matching 7 bases. The germline V gene has CDR1 PRHDT and CDR2 FYEKMQ (reference sequence). The junction had 6 bases not matched to a gene; V was cut back by 1 base and J by 1 base. This CDR3 has 16 residues.

This clone was found once. The chain uses TRBV3-1 (or the pseudogene TRBV3-2) and TRBJ1-2; D remains unclear. Germline-derived CDR1 and CDR2 are LGHDT and YNNKEL (reference sequence). The CDR3 totals 16 residues. The V end lost 0 bases, the J end lost 7 bases, and 18 bases lay between the germline ends. CDR3 bases: TGTGCCAGCAGCCAAGATGTCTGGGGAAGGGAGCGTGGCTACACCTTC. It specifies CASSQDVWGRERGYTF.

This clone has just one count. For the CDR3, the DNA is TGTGCCTGGGGCAGGGGAGGGACTGAAGCTTTCTTT. Amino acids: CAWGRGGTEAFF. The chain carries TRBV30 and TRBJ1-1, with D perhaps TRBD1 (6 bases). The V gene lost 5 bases and the J gene lost 5 bases, with 12 bases spanning the gap. The CDR3 runs 12 residues. Germline V gene lookup returns CDR1 GTSNPN and CDR2 SVGIG (reference sequence).

The chain couples TRBV9 to TRBJ1-5; TRBD1 matches 7 bases. This CDR3 is built from 15 residues. V gave up 5 bases and J gave up 3 bases; unmatched junction bases: 8. Germline CDR1 is SGDLS and CDR2 is YYNGEE. This CDR3 is CASRPTGTYNQPQHF. The CDR3 nucleotides read TGTGCCAGCAGACCGACAGGGACCTACAATCAGCCCCAGCATTTT.